This TCR beta chain was obtained from a study of blood T cells in healthy people across ages. A second PCR of 7 to 11 cycles used a sample-barcoded 5' primer and a J-beta primer mix. TCRdb reprocessed the 5' RACE reads via MiXCR and lists one record per CDR3 protein. The sample yields about 810,000 distinct CDR3 sequences, around 34% seen once. V shed 5 bases, J shed 15 bases, and the junction held 7 bases outside the gene matches. The germline CDR1 and CDR2 sequences are SGHAT and FQNNGV. The CDR3 is made up of 14 amino acids. Only one count was recorded for this clonotype. Sample: blood. The chain couples TRBV11-2 to TRBJ2-1, with 16 bases matching TRBD2. This sequence was found in a man between 18 and 29 years old in good health. DNA of the CDR3: TGTGCCAGCAGCCTAGGGACTAGCGGGGGGGCCGGGTTCTTC. This codes for CASSLGTSGGAGFF.